The text below deals with one T cell receptor (beta chain). Its specificity is not known. These data originate in a study of T-cell memory formation after mild COVID-19. Study-level information: There were largely donor-specific TCR clusters.

MiXCR, run by TCRdb on the 5' RACE reads, gives a single entry per CDR3 protein. The sample lists about 610,000 distinct CDR3 sequences; roughly 17% were seen once. Germline lookup yields CDR1 SGHVS and CDR2 FQNEAQ. Trimming left V 5 bases short and J 4 bases short, with 14 bases between. The CDR3 consists of 14 residues. Study results and caveats: CD4+ bias marked clones expanding day 15 to 37, unlike balanced contracting clones. Proof of SARS-CoV-2 specificity was absent for the second-wave clones that crested on day 37.

The chain recombines TRBV7-8 with TRBJ1-2; D not resolved. The sequence came from an adult woman who had mild COVID-19 (a few samples of this study predate the infection). Cell type and time point are not known. Sequencing input: PBMCs or a T cell subset sorted from them (not recorded which). The CDR3 DNA is TGTGCCAGCAGCCCCGTAGCTCTCGGCTATGGCTACACCTTC. It translates to CASSPVALGYGYTF.